The 20 T cell receptor beta chains reported below all come from one sample, sequenced in a study of cytomegalovirus exposure and HLA in healthy donors. The PCR was carried out with 60 Vbeta primers and 13 Jbeta primers. Using immunoSEQ multiplex PCR, the repertoire was profiled, and TCRdb retains in-frame clones only, with some absent. The table shows around 90,000 clones, with around 76% occurring only once. Material for sequencing was PBMCs. Every receptor here comes from a man between 25 and 39 years old in good health and CMV-seronegative.

The J gene is TRBJ2-6, the V gene TRBV7-6; the D gene is possibly TRBD2 (6 bases). CDR3 length equals 20 residues. Trimming removed 4 bases from V and 0 bases from J, with 22 bases in between. The germline CDR1 and CDR2 sequences are SGHVS and FNYEAQ. CDR3 DNA sequence: TGTGCCAGCAGCTCAGACCCCGGGACTCACCCTTTCTCTGGGGCCAACGTCCTGACTTTC. It specifies CASSSDPGTHPFSGANVLTF.

CDR3 bases: TGTGCCAGCAGCTCAACGGGGGGCGTGGACGAGCAGTACTTC. Its protein product is CASSSTGGVDEQYF. The V and J genes are TRBV5-4 and TRBJ2-7; TRBD2 is a possible D gene (7 bases). V dropped 3 bases and J dropped 5 bases, with 15 bases sitting between them. The CDR3 runs to 14 residues. Germline V gene data show CDR1 as SGHNT and CDR2 as YYREEE (reference sequence).

The chain has TRBV2 and TRBJ1-4, with 10 nucleotides matching TRBD1. The germline V gene encodes CDR1 SNHLY and CDR2 FYNNEI. V shed 6 bases and J 8 bases; nucleotides not matched to a gene: 12. There are 16 residues in the CDR3. The CDR3 DNA is TGTGCCAGCAGACTCATTGGGACAGGGGAAGGGGAAAAACTGTTTTTT. Translating gives CASRLIGTGEGEKLFF.

The CDR3 region has the DNA TGTGCCAGCAGGTCGGGACAGCGAAGCACAGATACGCAGTATTTT. Residues: CASRSGQRSTDTQYF. This sequence joins TRBV7-2 and TRBJ2-3; 7 positions match TRBD1. The CDR3 spans 15 residues. J gave up 0 bases and V 6 bases, and 6 bases lay outside the gene matches. Germline V lookup: CDR1 SGHTA, CDR2 FQGNSA.

The chain combines TRBV7-2 with TRBJ2-7; the D is unclear. This CDR3 region has 15 residues. Germline V lookup: CDR1 SGHTA, CDR2 FQGNSA. Trimming took 3 bases from V and 5 from J, leaving 17 bases between them. The CDR3 DNA is TGTGCCAGCAGCTTGTTAGGTCGCGGCGTCCACGAGCAGTACTTC. Its translation: CASSLLGRGVHEQYF. Filled out from reference TRBV7-2 and TRBJ2-7, the complete variable domain reads GAGVSQSPSNKVTEKGKDVELRCDPISGHTALYWYRQSLGQGLEFLIYFQGNSAPDKSGLPSDRFSAERTGGSVSTLTIQRTQQEDSAVYLCASSLLGRGVHEQYFGPGTRLTVT.

The chain combines TRBV7-3 with TRBJ2-3, with TRBD2 matching over 8 bases. V trimming: 5 bases; J trimming: 5 bases; junction bases outside the gene matches: 3. This CDR3 is built from 13 residues. CDR1 is SGHTA and CDR2 is FQGTGA in the germline V gene. CDR3 residues: CASSHGGGDTQYF. CDR3 sequence (DNA): TGTGCCAGCAGCCACGGGGGGGGAGATACGCAGTATTTT.

This clone was seen once. V is TRBV2 and J is TRBJ1-4, with 8 bases matching TRBD1. V lost 3 bases to trimming and J lost 7 bases; unmatched junction nucleotides: 7. This CDR3 comprises 15 residues. Germline V gene sequence: CDR1 SNHLY, CDR2 FYNNEI. For the CDR3, the DNA is TGTGCCAGCAGTGAGGAGACAGGGGTTATTGAAAAACTGTTTTTT. It yields the protein CASSEETGVIEKLFF.

The chain carries TRBV5-6 and TRBJ2-3; 10 nucleotides line up with TRBD1. The length of the CDR3 is 15 residues. V gave up 7 bases and J gave up 2 bases; unmatched junction bases: 7. Germline CDR1 is SGHDT and CDR2 is YYEEEE. CDR3 DNA: TGTGCCAGCGCTAAGGACAGGGGGGCCACAGATACGCAGTATTTT. Protein sequence: CASAKDRGATDTQYF.

V and J are TRBV18 and TRBJ2-2; D remains unclear. V was pared by 5 bases and J by 1 base, with 8 bases between. CDR1 KGHSH and CDR2 LQKENI come from the germline V gene. The CDR3 covers 14 residues. The CDR3 DNA reads as TGTGCCAGCTCAAAGGCAGGGAACACCGGGGAGCTGTTTTTT. It translates to CASSKAGNTGELFF. Full variable domain (remainder filled in from reference TRBV18 and TRBJ2-2): NAGVMQNPRHLVRRRGQEARLRCSPMKGHSHVYWYRQLPEEGLKFMVYLQKENIIDESGMPKERFSAEFPKEGPSILRIQQVVRGDSAAYFCASSKAGNTGELFFGEGSRLTVL.

The chain has TRBV15 and TRBJ1-6; TRBD1 is a possible D gene (6 bases). Germline V gene lookup returns CDR1 LNHNV and CDR2 YYDKDF (reference sequence). The CDR3 is made up of 16 amino acids. V was shortened by 3 bases and J by 6 bases, with 15 bases between the two germline ends. DNA for the CDR3: TGTGCCACCAGCAGGTCAGGGGTCCTCGTTAATTCACCCCTCCACTTT. Translation gives CATSRSGVLVNSPLHF.

This chain joins TRBV9 and TRBJ1-1, with D unclear. Germline loops: CDR1 SGDLS, CDR2 YYNGEE. V was trimmed by 0 bases and J by 4 bases, leaving 10 bases between them. This CDR3 comprises 14 residues. CDR3 DNA sequence: TGTGCCAGCAGCGTAGATGAGACAACCACTGAAGCTTTCTTT. This gives the protein CASSVDETTTEAFF.

This clone appeared a few times. The V call is TRBV6-1, the J call TRBJ1-5; tentative D call: TRBD1 (5 bases). The CDR3 extends over 15 amino acids. Germline V gene sequence: CDR1 MNHNS, CDR2 SASEGT. Trimming cost V 2 bases and J 2 bases, with 10 bases left between them. The CDR3 DNA reads TGTGCCAGCAGTGAACAGACAGAAGGCAATCAGCCCCAGCATTTT. Encoded protein: CASSEQTEGNQPQHF.

The chain couples TRBV2 to TRBJ2-2; D is unclear. Germline V gene sequence: CDR1 SNHLY, CDR2 FYNNEI. Trimming stripped 2 bases from V and 0 bases from J, with 7 bases between. This CDR3 comprises 15 residues. The CDR3 protein is CASSESPPNTGELFF. The CDR3 nucleotides are TGTGCCAGCAGTGAATCTCCTCCGAACACCGGGGAGCTGTTTTTT. Together with reference TRBV2 and TRBJ2-2, the CDR3 gives the full variable domain: EPEVTQTPSHQVTQMGQEVILRCVPISNHLYFYWYRQILGQKVEFLVSFYNNEISEKSEIFDDQFSVERPDGSNFTLKIRSTKLEDSAMYFCASSESPPNTGELFFGEGSRLTVL.

The V call is TRBV10-3, the J call TRBJ1-2; D possibly corresponds to TRBD1 (5 bases). V was shortened by 1 base and J by 8 bases, with 20 bases between the two germline ends. Per the germline V gene, CDR1 is ENHRY and CDR2 is SYGVKD. The CDR3 loop spans 16 amino acids. CDR3 coding DNA: TGTGCCATCAGTGAGTACCAGGGCGTGGAGGGATGCGGCTACACCTTC. Translated: CAISEYQGVEGCGYTF.

The V and J genes are TRBV5-1 and TRBJ1-5; 8 bases fit TRBD1. This CDR3 is 15 amino acids long. V dropped 8 bases and J dropped 3; count of bases not matched to a gene: 10. The germline V gene encodes CDR1 SGHRS and CDR2 YFSETQ. Written as DNA, the CDR3 is TGCGCCAGTAAGGACGGGACAGGTATCAATCAGCCCCAGCATTTT. It codes for CASKDGTGINQPQHF. Drawing the rest from reference TRBV5-1 and TRBJ1-5, the complete variable domain is KAGVTQTPRYLIKTRGQQVTLSCSPISGHRSVSWYQQTPGQGLQFLFEYFSETQRNKGNFPGRFSGRQFSNSRSEMNVSTLELGDSALYLCASKDGTGINQPQHFGDGTRLSIL.

The chain links TRBV7-9 to TRBJ1-2; a weak D match, TRBD1 (5 bases). This CDR3 is 16 amino acids long. Germline assignment: CDR1 SEHNR and CDR2 FQNEAQ (reference sequence). V gave up 1 base and J gave up 5 bases, with 17 bases separating them. The CDR3: CASSLEMVVGQYGYTF. In DNA, the CDR3 is TGTGCCAGCAGCTTAGAAATGGTTGTGGGGCAGTATGGCTACACCTTC.

The chain links TRBV7-9 to TRBJ2-5; tentatively, D is TRBD1 (6 bases). This CDR3 is 15 amino acids long. Germline-derived CDR1 and CDR2 are SEHNR and FQNEAQ (reference sequence). Trimming left V 5 bases short and J 0 bases short, with 13 bases between. In DNA, the CDR3 is TGTGCCAGCAGCACCCACCAGGGGTACCAAGAGACCCAGTACTTC. Translation: CASSTHQGYQETQYF.

V usage is TRBV18 and J usage is TRBJ1-1; no clear D. The CDR3 runs to 14 residues. The germline V and J ends were trimmed by 4 bases and 3 bases, with 12 bases remaining between them. The germline gives CDR1 KGHSH, CDR2 LQKENI. The CDR3 protein is CASSQNSGDTEAFF. CDR3 sequence (DNA): TGTGCCAGCTCACAAAACTCCGGGGACACTGAAGCTTTCTTT.

The V gene is TRBV15, the J gene TRBJ2-7, with a weak D call TRBD2 (5 bases). This CDR3 contains 15 residues. Per the germline V gene, CDR1 is LNHNV and CDR2 is YYDKDF (reference sequence). The germline V and J ends were trimmed by 3 bases and 5 bases, with 17 bases remaining between them. The CDR3 nucleotides read TGTGCCACCAGCAGCCCCCGCGGGTGTGGGAACGAGCAGTACGTC. This gives the protein CATSSPRGCGNEQYV.

The J gene is TRBJ2-2, the V gene TRBV6-5; tentative D call: TRBD1 (5 bases). V lost 2 bases, J lost 2 bases, and 12 bases lay in between. Germline V gene sequence: CDR1 MNHEY, CDR2 SVGAGI. The CDR3 is 16 amino acids. The CDR3 here is CASSYHDRSNTGELFF. The CDR3 region has the DNA TGTGCCAGCAGTTACCACGACAGATCTAACACCGGGGAGCTGTTTTTT.